These 14 T cell receptor beta chains were all obtained from the same sample, sequenced in a study of regulatory and conventional T cells in RAG deficiency (dated by TCRdb to between 2016 and 2019). The library was made by the immunoSEQ multiplex PCR assay. TCRdb obtained this table from immuneACCESS and retained in-frame rearrangements with V and J assigned. These tables miss some clones; where compared with another copy, unresolved V genes account for less than half of the shortfall, and the remainder is unexplained. The sample table shows about 32,000 clones, and 89% are seen once. The ten top clones hold 12% to 15% of the sample. These same data were also listed under a study on regulatory T cells. That second report states: The multiplex PCR used 52 forward TRBV primers and 13 reverse TRBJ primers, with assay-based and computational corrections for amplification bias.

Sequencing used CD8+ T cells sorted from blood. These receptor sequences come from a human donor in good health.

CDR3 DNA: TGTGCCAGCAGTACCGACGTCAGGGACCACGAGCAGTACTTC. It codes for CASSTDVRDHEQYF. The gene calls are TRBV6-1 and TRBJ2-7; perhaps D is TRBD1 or TRBD2 (5 bases each). Germline values: CDR1 MNHNS, CDR2 SASEGT. The CDR3 runs to 14 residues. V dropped 5 bases and J dropped 5 bases, with 16 bases sitting between them.

The rearrangement uses TRBV10-2 and TRBJ1-1, with D possibly being TRBD1 (5 bases). V gave up 7 bases and J gave up 3 bases, with 12 bases separating them. CDR1 and CDR2 (germline): WSHSY, SAAADI. There are 13 residues in the CDR3. CDR3 coding DNA: TGCGCCAGCACCCTGGGGGTTGACACTGAAGCTTTCTTT. Encoded protein: CASTLGVDTEAFF.

The gene calls are TRBV2 and TRBJ2-5, with D possibly being TRBD1 (5 bases). The CDR3 consists of 17 residues. V was cut by 4 bases and J by 0 bases, with 18 bases left in between. Germline lookup yields CDR1 SNHLY and CDR2 FYNNEI. The CDR3 DNA is TGTGCCAGCAGTGGATCTAAGGACACCTGGTACCAAGAGACCCAGTACTTC. It translates to CASSGSKDTWYQETQYF.

The V gene is TRBV13, the J gene TRBJ2-5; no clear D. Trimming took off 0 bases at V and 2 bases at J, with 4 bases between the two ends. This CDR3 has 13 residues. The germline CDR1 and CDR2 sequences are PRHDT and FYEKMQ (reference sequence). The CDR3, as DNA: TGTGCCAGCAGCTTAGGCGCACAAGAGACCCAGTACTTC. Its protein is CASSLGAQETQYF.

The chain has TRBV15 and TRBJ2-7, with D possibly TRBD1 on 6 matching bases. Deletions cut 5 bases from V and 2 bases from J, with 13 bases between. The CDR3 covers 14 residues. Germline assignment: CDR1 LNHNV and CDR2 YYDKDF (reference sequence). For the CDR3, the DNA is TGTGCCACCAGCGCTGGGGACATACCCTACGAGCAGTACTTC. It translates to CATSAGDIPYEQYF.

This sequence joins TRBV9 and TRBJ2-5, with unresolved D. The CDR3 runs 14 residues. The V gene lost 0 bases and the J gene lost 5 bases, with 11 bases spanning the gap. Germline V gene lookup returns CDR1 SGDLS and CDR2 YYNGEE. Here the CDR3 DNA reads TGTGCCAGCAGCGTAGGGGGTGGATTTGAGACCCAGTACTTC. Protein sequence: CASSVGGGFETQYF.

This chain links TRBV4-1 with TRBJ2-3, with 8 positions matching TRBD2. The CDR3 is 20 amino acids. The V and J ends lost 0 bases and 5 bases, in that order; junction bases with no gene match: 19. Germline V gives CDR1 MGHRA, CDR2 YSYEKL. CDR3 in DNA: TGCGCCAGCAGCCAAGATGGGGGAGCGGGAGTGGTGCTCGGGGGAGATACGCAGTATTTT. It is translated as CASSQDGGAGVVLGGDTQYF.

This chain links TRBV10-1 with TRBJ2-5, with D uncertain. The CDR3 contains 12 residues. Germline V CDR1 and CDR2: WNHNN, SYGVQD (reference sequence). V was pared by 0 bases and J by 1 base, with 0 bases between. The CDR3 DNA is TGCGCCAGCAGTGAGTCCCAAGAGACCCAGTACTTC. Translating it yields CASSESQETQYF.

The J gene is TRBJ2-5, the V gene TRBV5-1, with TRBD2 matching 10 bases. Germline CDR1 is SGHRS and CDR2 is YFSETQ. CDR3 length: 16 amino acids. Trimming removed 4 bases from V and 2 bases from J; junction bases left unmatched: 8. As DNA, the CDR3 is TGCGCCAGCAGCCATGGACTAGCGGCTATTCAAGAGACCCAGTACTTC. Protein: CASSHGLAAIQETQYF.

DNA of the CDR3: TGTGCCAGCAGCCCATGGACAGGGTTTGCCGAGCAGTACTTC. Protein product: CASSPWTGFAEQYF. This chain connects TRBV5-6 to TRBJ2-7; 8 positions agree with TRBD1. The CDR3 runs 14 residues. V lost 4 bases to trimming and J lost 6 bases; unmatched junction nucleotides: 9. CDR1 SGHDT and CDR2 YYEEEE come from the germline V gene.

The J gene is TRBJ1-1, the V gene TRBV6-5; 7 nucleotides agree with TRBD1. The CDR3 runs to 13 residues. V lost 5 bases to trimming and J lost 6 bases; unmatched junction nucleotides: 6. From germline, CDR1 is MNHEY and CDR2 SVGAGI. The CDR3 is CASSPYQGAEAFF. The CDR3 nucleotides read TGTGCCAGCAGTCCCTACCAGGGGGCTGAAGCTTTCTTT.

V usage is TRBV30 and J usage is TRBJ2-1; 8 nucleotides match TRBD2. This CDR3 contains 15 residues. Germline-derived CDR1 and CDR2 are GTSNPN and SVGIG (reference sequence). Trimming removed 4 bases from V and 9 bases from J; junction bases left unmatched: 14. This CDR3 is CAWNPSAGVLSEQFF. In DNA form, the CDR3 reads TGTGCCTGGAACCCCTCAGCGGGAGTTCTTAGTGAGCAGTTCTTC.

The chain carries TRBV6-1 and TRBJ1-5; 9 bases agree with TRBD1. Trimming cost V 6 bases and J 7 bases; bases outside gene matches: 4. CDR1 MNHNS and CDR2 SASEGT come from the germline V gene. CDR3 length equals 13 residues. The CDR3 nucleotides are TGTGCCAGCAGGGGACAGGGAATGCAGCCCCAGCATTTT. Translation: CASRGQGMQPQHF.

This chain joins TRBV19 and TRBJ1-3; D gene ambiguous. Looked up from germline, CDR1 is LNHDA and CDR2 is SQIVND (reference sequence). There are 14 residues in the CDR3. Trimming took 8 bases from V and 4 from J, leaving 15 bases between them. In DNA form, the CDR3 reads TGTGCCAGTCAACCACGGAGAGCCGGAAACACCATATATTTT. This sequence encodes CASQPRRAGNTIYF.